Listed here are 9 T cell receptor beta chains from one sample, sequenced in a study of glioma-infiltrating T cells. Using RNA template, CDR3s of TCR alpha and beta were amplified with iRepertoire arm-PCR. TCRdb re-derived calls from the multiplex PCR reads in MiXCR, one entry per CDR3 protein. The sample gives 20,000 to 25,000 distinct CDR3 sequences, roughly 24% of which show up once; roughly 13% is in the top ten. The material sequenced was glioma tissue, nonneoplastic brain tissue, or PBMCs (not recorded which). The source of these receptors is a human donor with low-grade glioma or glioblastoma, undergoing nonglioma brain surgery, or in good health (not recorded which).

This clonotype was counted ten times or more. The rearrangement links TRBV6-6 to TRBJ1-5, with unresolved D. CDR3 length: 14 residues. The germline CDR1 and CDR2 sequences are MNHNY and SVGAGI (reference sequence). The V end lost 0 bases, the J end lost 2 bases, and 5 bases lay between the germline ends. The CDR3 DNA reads TGTGCCAGCAGTTACTCTGGGGGCAATCAGCCCCAGCATTTT. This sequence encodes CASSYSGGNQPQHF.

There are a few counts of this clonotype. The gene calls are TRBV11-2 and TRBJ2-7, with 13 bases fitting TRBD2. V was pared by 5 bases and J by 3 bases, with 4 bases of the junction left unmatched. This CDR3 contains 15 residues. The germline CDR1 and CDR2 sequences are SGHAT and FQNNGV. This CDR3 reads CASSPTSGGYYEQYF. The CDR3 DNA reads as TGTGCCAGCAGCCCGACTAGCGGGGGGTACTACGAGCAGTACTTC.

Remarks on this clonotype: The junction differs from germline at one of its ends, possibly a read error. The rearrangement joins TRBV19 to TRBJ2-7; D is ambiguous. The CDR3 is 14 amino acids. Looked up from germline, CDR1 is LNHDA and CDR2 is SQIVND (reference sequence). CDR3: CTSRDSRQRPEQYF. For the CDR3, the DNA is TGTACCAGTAGAGACTCGAGACAAAGGCCCGAGCAGTACTTC.

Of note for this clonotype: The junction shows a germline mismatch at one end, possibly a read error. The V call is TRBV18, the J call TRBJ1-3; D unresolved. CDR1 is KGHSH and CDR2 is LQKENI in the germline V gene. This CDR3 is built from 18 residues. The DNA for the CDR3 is TGTGCCAGCTCACCGAGAGGGTCTCGCGATGACTCTGGAAACACCACATATTTT. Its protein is CASSPRGSRDDSGNTTYF.

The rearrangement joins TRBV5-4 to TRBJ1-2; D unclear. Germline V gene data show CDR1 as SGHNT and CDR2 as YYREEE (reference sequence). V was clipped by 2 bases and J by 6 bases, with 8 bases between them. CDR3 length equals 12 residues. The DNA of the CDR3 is TGTGCCAGCAGCTTAGGCAACAATGGCTACACCTTC. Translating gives CASSLGNNGYTF.

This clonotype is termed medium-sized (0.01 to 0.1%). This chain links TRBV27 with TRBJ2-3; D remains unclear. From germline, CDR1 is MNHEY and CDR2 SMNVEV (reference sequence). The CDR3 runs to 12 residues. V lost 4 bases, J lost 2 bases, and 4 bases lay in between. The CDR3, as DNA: TGTGCCAGCAGTTCACCCACAGATACGCAGTATTTT. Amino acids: CASSSPTDTQYF.

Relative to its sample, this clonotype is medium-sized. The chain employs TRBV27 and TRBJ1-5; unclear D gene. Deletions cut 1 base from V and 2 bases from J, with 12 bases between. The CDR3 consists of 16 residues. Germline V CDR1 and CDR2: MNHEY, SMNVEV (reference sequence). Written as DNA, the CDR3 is TGTGCCAGCAGTTTATTGGCTCATCGCGGCAATCAGCCCCAGCATTTT. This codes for CASSLLAHRGNQPQHF.

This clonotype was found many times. The CDR3 region has the DNA TGCAGTGCTAACCTACAGACAGATCTCTGGGATTCACCCCTCCACTTT. It encodes CSANLQTDLWDSPLHF. This chain connects TRBV20-1 to TRBJ1-6; a weak D match, TRBD1 (5 bases). Germline V gene data show CDR1 as DFQATT and CDR2 as SNEGSKA (reference sequence). Trimming shortened V by 4 bases and J by 8 bases, and 21 bases separated the two germline ends. The CDR3 length is 16 residues.

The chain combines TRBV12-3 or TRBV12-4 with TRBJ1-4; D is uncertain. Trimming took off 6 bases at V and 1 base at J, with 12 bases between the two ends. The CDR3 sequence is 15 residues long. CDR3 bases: TGTGCCAGCAGCCCCGTGGTGGGAACTAATGAAAAACTGTTTTTT. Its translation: CASSPVVGTNEKLFF.